The rows below give T cell receptor beta chains drawn from one sample of a study of PD-L1 blockade in urothelial cancer. The table came from immunoSEQ multiplex PCR; TCRdb's copy has only in-frame clones and leaves some out. Of 45,000 to 50,000 clones detected, roughly 80% appear once; the ten largest clones hold roughly 1.8%. The sequences come from PBMCs, collected around atezolizumab (anti-PD-L1) treatment. These TCRs come from a man aged 50-60 years with urothelial cancer. Each CDR3 is given with its conserved first and last residue. A D gene is named only where the DNA matches it firmly. Clone size appears in some rows only: once, few, many, or a class for an expanded clone.

v_call	d_call	j_call	clone_size	cdr3_nt	cdr3_aa
TRBV5-8	TRBD1	TRBJ1-1	-	TGTGCCAGCAGCACCGGACAGGGCATCACTGAAGCTTTCTTT	CASSTGQGITEAFF
TRBV5-1	-	TRBJ1-2	-	TGCGCCAGCAAGCATGGGGAGTCCTATGGCTACACCTTC	CASKHGESYGYTF
TRBV30	-	TRBJ1-2	-	TGTGCCTGGAGGACCTTGACCTCCAGGTGGGATGGCTACACCTTC	CAWRTLTSRWDGYTF
TRBV9	-	TRBJ2-3	-	TGTGCCAGCAGCGTAGAAGGCGGCAGGGTGAGCACAGATACGCAGTATTTT	CASSVEGGRVSTDTQYF
TRBV11-1	TRBD2	TRBJ2-2	-	TGTGCCAGCAGCTTACTAGCGGGAGGGTCCGGGGAGCTGTTTTTT	CASSLLAGGSGELFF
TRBV7-2	TRBD1	TRBJ2-2	-	TGTGCCAGCAGCCCAAGGACAGGGAAAACCGGGGAGCTGTTTTTT	CASSPRTGKTGELFF
TRBV30	TRBD2	TRBJ2-7	-	TGTGCCTGGGTCCCGGCGGGAGGCCACTACGAGCAGTACTTC	CAWVPAGGHYEQYF
TRBV27	TRBD1	TRBJ1-2	-	TGTGCCAGCAGCATTAGACAGGGGAATTTCAACTATGGCTACACCTTC	CASSIRQGNFNYGYTF
TRBV6-1	TRBD2	TRBJ2-3	-	TGTGCCAGCGGAGCGGGGGGGACAGATACGCAGTATTTT	CASGAGGTDTQYF
TRBV29-1	TRBD2	TRBJ2-2	-	TGCAGCGTTGCGGCGGGGGGGGATACCGGGGAGCTGTTTTTT	CSVAAGGDTGELFF
TRBV2	-	TRBJ2-5	-	TGTGCCAGCAGTCGGGAGACGCGGAAGGCCCAGTACTTC	CASSRETRKAQYF
TRBV6-1	TRBD1	TRBJ1-6	-	TGTGCCAGCACTCGGGACAGCCGGGAGTCACCCCTCCACTTT	CASTRDSRESPLHF
TRBV6-1	TRBD2	TRBJ2-2	-	TGTGCCAGCAGTGAGAAGGCCCTCGGGGGGGCGAACACCGGGGAGCTGTTTTTT	CASSEKALGGANTGELFF
TRBV7-8	TRBD1	TRBJ2-5	-	TGTGCCAGCAGCCGATCGCCGGGACAGCAAGAGACCCAGTACTTC	CASSRSPGQQETQYF
TRBV10-1	-	TRBJ1-2	few	TGCGCCAGCAGTGAGTCGGGGAGCTATGGCTACACCTTC	CASSESGSYGYTF
TRBV7-8	TRBD1	TRBJ1-1	-	TGTGCCAGCAGCGCAAGACAGGGAGCAAACACTGAAGCTTTCTTT	CASSARQGANTEAFF
TRBV7-9	TRBD2	TRBJ2-1	-	TGTGCCAGCAGCTCGGGACTAGCGGGAGCGAACTACAATGAGCAGTTCTTC	CASSSGLAGANYNEQFF
TRBV7-2	-	TRBJ1-4	-	TGTGCCAGCAGATCCGGGGGGGGGAATGAAAAACTGTTTTTT	CASRSGGGNEKLFF
TRBV27	TRBD1	TRBJ1-6	-	TGTGCCAGCAGTTTATACCGACCAACCCGGGACAGCTCCTATAATTCACCCCTCCACTTT	CASSLYRPTRDSSYNSPLHF
TRBV7-9	-	TRBJ1-5	-	TGTGCCAGCAGCAAGTCCTACGCGGTGGGTCAGCCCCAGCATTTT	CASSKSYAVGQPQHF
TRBV5-1	-	TRBJ1-3	-	TGCGCCAGCAGCCCCTTCGGGAGTCCAAACACCATATATTTT	CASSPFGSPNTIYF
TRBV7-9	-	TRBJ1-4	few	TGTGCCAGCAGCTCCAGTCTAAAGCGGGAAAAACTGTTTTTT	CASSSSLKREKLFF
TRBV11-2	TRBD2	TRBJ2-1	-	TGTGCCAGCAGACCGATTGGAAAAGCGGGATTACGAGATGAGCAGTTCTTC	CASRPIGKAGLRDEQFF